This T cell receptor beta chain derives from a study of blood T cell repertoires in COVID-19. Study summary: Samples of COVID-19 (acute and convalescent) were obtained from the United States, Italy and Spain. PBMCs, B-cell-depleted T cells, or T cells were the source of the cDNA or gDNA that made up the material.

This CDR3 is built from 13 residues. Trimming took off 3 bases at V and 1 base at J, with 6 bases between the two ends. Per the original methods: Counts of nucleated cells, estimated from reference gene primer amplification, were obtained. Generated by immunoSEQ multiplex PCR, the TCRdb table keeps only in-frame clones and is missing some. The V and J calls and clone size come from that table; D and trimming were worked out from the DNA. Among 200,000 to 250,000 clones listed, around nine tenths were seen once. This clonotype originated in a woman in her sixties or seventies with active or convalescent COVID-19. The chain combines TRBV12-3 or TRBV12-4 with TRBJ1-1, with D possibly being TRBD1 (5 bases). The sample was peripheral blood. As DNA, the CDR3 is TGTGCCAGCAGTTTCACAGGGAACACTGAAGCTTTCTTT. It specifies CASSFTGNTEAFF.